This TCR beta chain was obtained from a study of blood T cells in healthy people across ages. Study-level points and caveats: No conclusive comparison of naive versus antigen-experienced cells was possible with unsorted PBMCs.

Per the germline V gene, CDR1 is SGHRS and CDR2 is YFSETQ. With V trimmed by 4 bases and J by 8 bases, 5 bases remained unmatched. The CDR3 is 12 residues long. Then a second PCR, running roughly 7 to 11 cycles, was carried out with a sample-barcoded 5' primer and a J-beta primer mix. TCRdb independently ran MiXCR on the 5' RACE reads; one entry per CDR3 protein. The data contain around 710,000 distinct CDR3 sequences, roughly 44% of them singletons. This clonotype was observed many times. The antigen is not known. The sequence was collected from a woman aged 55-70 years in good health. This rearrangement joins TRBV5-1 to TRBJ1-2, with TRBD1 identical over 7 bases. The source material was blood. CDR3 sequence: CASSIDRDGYTF. As DNA, the CDR3 is TGCGCCAGCAGCATTGACAGGGACGGCTACACCTTC.